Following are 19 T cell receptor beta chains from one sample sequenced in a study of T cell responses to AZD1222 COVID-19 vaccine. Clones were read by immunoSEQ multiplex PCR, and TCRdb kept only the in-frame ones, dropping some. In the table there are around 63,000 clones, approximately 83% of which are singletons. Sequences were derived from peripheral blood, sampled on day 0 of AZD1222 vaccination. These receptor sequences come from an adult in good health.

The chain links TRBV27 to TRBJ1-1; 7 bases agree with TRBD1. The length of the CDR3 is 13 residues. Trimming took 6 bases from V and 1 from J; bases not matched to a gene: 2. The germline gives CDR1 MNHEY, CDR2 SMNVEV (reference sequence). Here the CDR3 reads CASRWTGNTEAFF. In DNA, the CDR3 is TGTGCCAGCAGGTGGACAGGGAACACTGAAGCTTTCTTT.

The CDR3 loop reads CASRPYGATNEKLFF. The CDR3 DNA reads as TGTGCCAGTAGACCGTACGGTGCAACTAATGAAAAACTGTTTTTT. V is TRBV19 and J is TRBJ1-4; D not resolved. CDR3 length equals 15 residues. The germline V and J ends were trimmed by 6 bases and 0 bases, with 11 bases remaining between them. Germline CDR1 reads LNHDA; CDR2 reads SQIVND (reference sequence).

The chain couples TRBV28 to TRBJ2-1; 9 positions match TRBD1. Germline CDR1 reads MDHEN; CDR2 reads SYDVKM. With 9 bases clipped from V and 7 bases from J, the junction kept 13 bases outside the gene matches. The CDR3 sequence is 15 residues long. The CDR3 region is CASWGGQGNLNEQFF. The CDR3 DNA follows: TGTGCCAGTTGGGGTGGACAGGGGAATTTGAATGAGCAGTTCTTC.

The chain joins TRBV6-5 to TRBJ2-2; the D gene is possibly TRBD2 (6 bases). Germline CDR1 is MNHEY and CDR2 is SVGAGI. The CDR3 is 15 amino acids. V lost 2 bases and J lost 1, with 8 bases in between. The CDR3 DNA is TGTGCCAGCAGTTACAGGCGGGAGAACACCGGGGAGCTGTTTTTT. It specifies CASSYRRENTGELFF.

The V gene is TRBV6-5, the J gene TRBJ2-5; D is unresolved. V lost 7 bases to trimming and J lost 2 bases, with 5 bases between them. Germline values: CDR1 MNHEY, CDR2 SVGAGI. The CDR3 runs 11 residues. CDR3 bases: TGTGCCAGCACTCTACAAGAGACCCAGTACTTC. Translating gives CASTLQETQYF.

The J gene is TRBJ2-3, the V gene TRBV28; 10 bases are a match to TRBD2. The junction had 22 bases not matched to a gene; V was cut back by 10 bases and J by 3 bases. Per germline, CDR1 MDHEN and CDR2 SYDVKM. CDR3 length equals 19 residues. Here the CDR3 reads CATDRAGGYSMSGTDTQYF. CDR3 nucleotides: TGTGCCACAGACAGAGCGGGGGGGTATTCAATGTCTGGGACAGATACGCAGTATTTT.

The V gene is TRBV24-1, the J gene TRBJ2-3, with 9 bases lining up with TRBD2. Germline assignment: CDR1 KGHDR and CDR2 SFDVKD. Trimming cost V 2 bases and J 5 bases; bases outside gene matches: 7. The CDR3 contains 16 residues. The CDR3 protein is CATSDSTRGGRDTQYF. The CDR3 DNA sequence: TGTGCCACCAGTGATTCAACGCGGGGGGGCAGAGATACGCAGTATTTT.

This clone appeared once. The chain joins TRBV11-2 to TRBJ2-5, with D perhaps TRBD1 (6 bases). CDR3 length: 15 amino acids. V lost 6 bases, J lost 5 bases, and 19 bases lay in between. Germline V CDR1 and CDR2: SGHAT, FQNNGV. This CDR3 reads CASSRGTKSSETQYF. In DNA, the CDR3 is TGTGCCAGCAGTAGAGGGACAAAATCTTCCGAGACCCAGTACTTC.

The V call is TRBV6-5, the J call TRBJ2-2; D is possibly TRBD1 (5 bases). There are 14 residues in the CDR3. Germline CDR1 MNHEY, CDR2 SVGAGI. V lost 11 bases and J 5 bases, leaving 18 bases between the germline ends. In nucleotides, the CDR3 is TGTGCCTCAGCAGTGGGGAAGGGGACCGGGGAGCTGTTTTTT. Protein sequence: CASAVGKGTGELFF.

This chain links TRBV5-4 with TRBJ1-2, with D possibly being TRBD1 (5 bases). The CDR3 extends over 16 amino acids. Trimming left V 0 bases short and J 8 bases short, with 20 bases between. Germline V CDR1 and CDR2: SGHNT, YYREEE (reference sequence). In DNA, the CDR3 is TGTGCCAGCAGCTTGGGGGGCCAGTCCGGACGGACCGGCTACACCTTC. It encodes CASSLGGQSGRTGYTF.

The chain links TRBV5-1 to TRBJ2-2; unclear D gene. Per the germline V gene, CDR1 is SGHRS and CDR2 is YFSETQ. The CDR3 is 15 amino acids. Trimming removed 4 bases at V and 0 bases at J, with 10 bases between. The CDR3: CASSLATANTGELFF. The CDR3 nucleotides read TGCGCCAGCAGCCTCGCCACGGCGAACACCGGGGAGCTGTTTTTT.

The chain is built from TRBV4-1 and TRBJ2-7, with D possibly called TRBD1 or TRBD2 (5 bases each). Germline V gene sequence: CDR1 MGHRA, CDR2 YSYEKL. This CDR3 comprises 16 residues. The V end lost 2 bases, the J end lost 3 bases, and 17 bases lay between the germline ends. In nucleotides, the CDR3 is TGCGCCAGCAGCCAAATAAGGGGTTCGGGGAACTACGAGCAGTACTTC. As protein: CASSQIRGSGNYEQYF.

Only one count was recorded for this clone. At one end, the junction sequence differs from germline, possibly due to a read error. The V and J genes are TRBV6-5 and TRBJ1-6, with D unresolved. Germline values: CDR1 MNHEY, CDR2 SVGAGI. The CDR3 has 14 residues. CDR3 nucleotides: TGTGCCAGCAGTGACTCGGCGGGTACTTCACCCCTCCACTTT. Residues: CASSDSAGTSPLHF.

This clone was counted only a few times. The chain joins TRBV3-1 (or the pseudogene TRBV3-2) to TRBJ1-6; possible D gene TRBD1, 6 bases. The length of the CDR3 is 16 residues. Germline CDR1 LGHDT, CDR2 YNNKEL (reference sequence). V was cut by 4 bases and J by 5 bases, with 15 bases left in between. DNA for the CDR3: TGTGCCAGCAGCCGGACCGGGGGGGCCGATAATTCACCCCTCCACTTT. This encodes CASSRTGGADNSPLHF.

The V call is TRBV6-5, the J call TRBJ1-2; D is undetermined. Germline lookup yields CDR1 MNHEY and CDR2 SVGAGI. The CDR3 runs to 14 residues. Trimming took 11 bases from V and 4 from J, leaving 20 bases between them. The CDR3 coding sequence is TGTGCCGGTCGGCGGACCCACATGACCTATGGCTACACCTTC. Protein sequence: CAGRRTHMTYGYTF.

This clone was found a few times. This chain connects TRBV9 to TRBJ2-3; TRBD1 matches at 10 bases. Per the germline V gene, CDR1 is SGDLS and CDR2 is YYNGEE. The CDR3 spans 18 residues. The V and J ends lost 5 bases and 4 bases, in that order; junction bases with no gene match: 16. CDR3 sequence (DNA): TGTGCCAGCAGTCCACCGCTTGGACAGGGGGTTATGGCAGATACGCAGTATTTT. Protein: CASSPPLGQGVMADTQYF.

The CDR3 sequence: CASKLSGGAAGELFF. The CDR3 DNA reads as TGTGCCAGCAAACTTAGCGGGGGGGCCGCCGGGGAGCTGTTTTTT. J is TRBJ2-2 and V is TRBV19; 11 bases are a match to TRBD2. The germline CDR1 and CDR2 sequences are LNHDA and SQIVND (reference sequence). This CDR3 has 15 residues. V shed 9 bases, J shed 6 bases, and the junction held 9 bases outside the gene matches.

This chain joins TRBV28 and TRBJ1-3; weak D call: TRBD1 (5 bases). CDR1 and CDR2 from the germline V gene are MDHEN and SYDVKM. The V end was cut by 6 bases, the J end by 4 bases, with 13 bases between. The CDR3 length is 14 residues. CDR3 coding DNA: TGTGCCAGCAGCGCCCCAGGGTGGGGAAACACCATATATTTT. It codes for CASSAPGWGNTIYF. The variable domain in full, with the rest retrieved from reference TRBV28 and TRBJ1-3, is DVKVTQSSRYLVKRTGEKVFLECVQDMDHENMFWYRQDPGLGLRLIYFSYDVKMKEKGDIPEGYSVSREKKERFSLILESASTNQTSMYLCASSAPGWGNTIYFGEGSWLTVV.

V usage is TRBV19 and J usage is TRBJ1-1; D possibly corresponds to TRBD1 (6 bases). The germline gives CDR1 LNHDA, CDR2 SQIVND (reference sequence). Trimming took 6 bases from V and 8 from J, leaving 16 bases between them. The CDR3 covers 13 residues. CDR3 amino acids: CASRGTSLGEAFF. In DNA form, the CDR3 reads TGTGCCAGTAGAGGGACAAGCCTGGGGGAAGCTTTCTTT. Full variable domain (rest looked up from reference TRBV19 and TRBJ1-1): DGGITQSPKYLFRKEGQNVTLSCEQNLNHDAMYWYRQDPGQGLRLIYYSQIVNDFQKGDIAEGYSVSREKKESFPLTVTSAQKNPTAFYLCASRGTSLGEAFFGQGTRLTVV.